This T cell receptor beta chain stems from a study of T cell responses to AZD1222 COVID-19 vaccine. General study points: Once two AZD1222 doses were given, Spike-specific TCR breadth and depth went up. Clonal diversity was possibly underestimated, and white British individuals and females predominated among donors. It was only after the peak T cell response that any repertoires were sampled.

Only one count was recorded for this clone. Its target is unknown. Germline lookup yields CDR1 MDHEN and CDR2 SYDVKM. The V end lost 1 base, the J end lost 7 bases, and 4 bases lay between the germline ends. CDR3 length: 11 residues. TCRdb's copy holds only in-frame clones and misses some; the assay was immunoSEQ multiplex PCR. Of 65,000 to 95,000 clones detected, just over 90% appear once; the ten largest clones hold approximately 7%. The source of this sequence is an adult in good health. Sequenced material: peripheral blood, taken on day 0 of MenACWY control vaccination. This sequence joins TRBV28 and TRBJ2-5; the D is unclear. CDR3 nucleotides: TGTGCCAGCAGTTTATCGGGGACCCAGTACTTC. It translates to CASSLSGTQYF.